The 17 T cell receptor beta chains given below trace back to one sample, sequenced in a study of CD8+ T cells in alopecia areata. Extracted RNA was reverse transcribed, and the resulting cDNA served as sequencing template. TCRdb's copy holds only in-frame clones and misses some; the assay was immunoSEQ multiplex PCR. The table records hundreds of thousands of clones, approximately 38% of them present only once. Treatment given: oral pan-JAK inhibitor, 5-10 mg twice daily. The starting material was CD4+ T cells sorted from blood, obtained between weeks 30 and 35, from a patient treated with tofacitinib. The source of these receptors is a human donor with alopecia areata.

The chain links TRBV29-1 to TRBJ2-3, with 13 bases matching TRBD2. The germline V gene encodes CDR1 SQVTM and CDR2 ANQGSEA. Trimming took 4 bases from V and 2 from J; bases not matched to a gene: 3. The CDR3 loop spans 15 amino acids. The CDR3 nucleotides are TGCAGCGTTGGCGGGACTAGCGGGATCACAGATACGCAGTATTTT. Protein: CSVGGTSGITDTQYF.

Here the CDR3 DNA reads TGCGCCAGCAGCCAAGGTGTCAGAGGGCCTGCGTACTATGGCTACACCTTC. Protein product: CASSQGVRGPAYYGYTF. This sequence joins TRBV4-1 and TRBJ1-2, with unresolved D. Between the trimmed V and J ends, which lost 1 base and 3 bases, there was a span of 18 bases. CDR3 size: 17 residues. The V gene's germline CDR1 is MGHRA and CDR2 YSYEKL.

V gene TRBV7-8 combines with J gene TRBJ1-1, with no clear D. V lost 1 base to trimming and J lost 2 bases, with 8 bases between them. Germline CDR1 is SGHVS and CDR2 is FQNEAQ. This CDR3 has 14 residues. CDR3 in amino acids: CASSLELKNTEAFF. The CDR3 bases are TGTGCCAGCAGCTTAGAATTGAAAAACACTGAAGCTTTCTTT.

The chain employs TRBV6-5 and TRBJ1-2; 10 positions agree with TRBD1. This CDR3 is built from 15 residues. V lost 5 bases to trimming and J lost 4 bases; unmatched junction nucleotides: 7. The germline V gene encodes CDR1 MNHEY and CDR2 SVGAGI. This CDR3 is CASSATGQGFYGYTF. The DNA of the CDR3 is TGTGCCAGCAGTGCTACGGGACAGGGGTTCTATGGCTACACCTTC.

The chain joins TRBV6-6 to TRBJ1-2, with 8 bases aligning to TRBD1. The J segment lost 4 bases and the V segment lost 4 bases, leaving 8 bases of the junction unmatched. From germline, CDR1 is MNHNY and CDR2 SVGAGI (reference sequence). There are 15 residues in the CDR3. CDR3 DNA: TGTGCCAGCAGTTGGGGACAGGAGAGAAGCTATGGCTACACCTTC. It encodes CASSWGQERSYGYTF.

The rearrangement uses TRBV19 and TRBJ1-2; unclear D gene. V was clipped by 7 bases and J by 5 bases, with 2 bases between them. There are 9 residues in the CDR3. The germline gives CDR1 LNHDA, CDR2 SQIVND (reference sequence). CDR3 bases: TGTGCCAGTAAATATGGCTACACCTTC. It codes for CASKYGYTF. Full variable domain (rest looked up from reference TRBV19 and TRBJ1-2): DGGITQSPKYLFRKEGQNVTLSCEQNLNHDAMYWYRQDPGQGLRLIYYSQIVNDFQKGDIAEGYSVSREKKESFPLTVTSAQKNPTAFYLCASKYGYTFGSGTRLTVV.

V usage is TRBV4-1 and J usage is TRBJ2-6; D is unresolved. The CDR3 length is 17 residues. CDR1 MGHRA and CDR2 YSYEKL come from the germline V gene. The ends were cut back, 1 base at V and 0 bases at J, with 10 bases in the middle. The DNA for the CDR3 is TGCGCCAGCAGCCAAGGTCCCGAAAACTCTGGGGCCAACGTCCTGACTTTC. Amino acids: CASSQGPENSGANVLTF.

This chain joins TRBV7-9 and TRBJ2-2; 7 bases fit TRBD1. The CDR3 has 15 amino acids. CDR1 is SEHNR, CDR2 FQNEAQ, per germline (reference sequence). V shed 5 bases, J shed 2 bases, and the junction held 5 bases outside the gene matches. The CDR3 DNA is TGTGCCAGCAGCCCCTGGGACAGAAACACCGGGGAGCTGTTTTTT. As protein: CASSPWDRNTGELFF.

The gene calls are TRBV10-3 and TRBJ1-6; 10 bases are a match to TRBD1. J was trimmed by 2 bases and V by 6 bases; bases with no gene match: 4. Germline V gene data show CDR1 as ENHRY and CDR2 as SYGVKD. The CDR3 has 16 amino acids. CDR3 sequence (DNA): TGTGCCATCAGAGAGGGGACAGGGGCCTATAATTCACCCCTCCACTTT. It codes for CAIREGTGAYNSPLHF.

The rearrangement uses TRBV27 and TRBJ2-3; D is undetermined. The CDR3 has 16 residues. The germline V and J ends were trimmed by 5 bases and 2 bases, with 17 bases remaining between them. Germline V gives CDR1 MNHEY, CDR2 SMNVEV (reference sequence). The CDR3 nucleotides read TGTGCCAGCAGTCGTGGACCGGTCGGCCCCACAGATACGCAGTATTTT. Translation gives CASSRGPVGPTDTQYF.

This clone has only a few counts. CDR3 sequence: CASSLRASGRVYNEQFF. DNA of the CDR3: TGTGCCAGCAGCTTAAGGGCTAGCGGGAGGGTCTACAATGAGCAGTTCTTC. The rearrangement uses TRBV11-2 and TRBJ2-1, with 12 bases aligning to TRBD2. From germline, CDR1 is SGHAT and CDR2 FQNNGV. Germline trimming cut 2 bases from V and 3 bases from J; bases unmatched to any gene: 5. The length of the CDR3 is 17 residues.

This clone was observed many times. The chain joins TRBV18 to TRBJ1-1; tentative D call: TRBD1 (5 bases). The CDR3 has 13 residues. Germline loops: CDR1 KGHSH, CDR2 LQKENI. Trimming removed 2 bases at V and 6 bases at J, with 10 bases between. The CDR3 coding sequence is TGTGCCAGCTCACCAGGGGCTGACGCTGAAGCTTTCTTT. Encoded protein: CASSPGADAEAFF.

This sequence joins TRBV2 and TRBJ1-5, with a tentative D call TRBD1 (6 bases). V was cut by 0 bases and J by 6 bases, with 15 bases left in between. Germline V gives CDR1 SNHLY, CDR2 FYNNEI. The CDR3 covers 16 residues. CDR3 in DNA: TGTGCCAGCAGTGAAGCCTCATGGGGGCTAGGTCAGCCCCAGCATTTT. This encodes CASSEASWGLGQPQHF.

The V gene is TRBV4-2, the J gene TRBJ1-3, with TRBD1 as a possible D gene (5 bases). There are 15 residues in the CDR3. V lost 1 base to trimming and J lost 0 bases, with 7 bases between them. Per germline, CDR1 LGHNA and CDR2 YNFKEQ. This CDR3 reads CASSQGQSSGNTIYF. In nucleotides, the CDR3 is TGTGCCAGCAGCCAAGGACAGAGCTCTGGAAACACCATATATTTT.

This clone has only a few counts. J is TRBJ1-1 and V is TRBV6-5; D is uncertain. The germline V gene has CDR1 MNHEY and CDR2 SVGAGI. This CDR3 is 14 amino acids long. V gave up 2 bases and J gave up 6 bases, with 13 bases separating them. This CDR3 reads CASSYDRQRPEAFF. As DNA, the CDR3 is TGTGCCAGCAGTTACGATCGCCAGAGACCTGAAGCTTTCTTT.

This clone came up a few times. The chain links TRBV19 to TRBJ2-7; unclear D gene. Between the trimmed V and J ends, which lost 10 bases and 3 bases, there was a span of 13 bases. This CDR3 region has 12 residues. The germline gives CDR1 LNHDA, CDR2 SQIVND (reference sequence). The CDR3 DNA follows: TGTGCCACCCAATCGGGCCACTACGAGCAGTACTTC. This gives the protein CATQSGHYEQYF. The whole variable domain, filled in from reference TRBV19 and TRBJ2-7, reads DGGITQSPKYLFRKEGQNVTLSCEQNLNHDAMYWYRQDPGQGLRLIYYSQIVNDFQKGDIAEGYSVSREKKESFPLTVTSAQKNPTAFYLCATQSGHYEQYFGPGTRLTVT.

The CDR3: CASSGRNTEAFF. The CDR3 DNA reads TGTGCCAGCAGCGGCAGGAACACTGAAGCTTTCTTT. This chain connects TRBV6-5 to TRBJ1-1; D gene uncertain. The germline gives CDR1 MNHEY, CDR2 SVGAGI. With 6 bases removed from V and 1 base from J, the gap between germline ends came to 6 bases. This CDR3 is built from 12 residues.